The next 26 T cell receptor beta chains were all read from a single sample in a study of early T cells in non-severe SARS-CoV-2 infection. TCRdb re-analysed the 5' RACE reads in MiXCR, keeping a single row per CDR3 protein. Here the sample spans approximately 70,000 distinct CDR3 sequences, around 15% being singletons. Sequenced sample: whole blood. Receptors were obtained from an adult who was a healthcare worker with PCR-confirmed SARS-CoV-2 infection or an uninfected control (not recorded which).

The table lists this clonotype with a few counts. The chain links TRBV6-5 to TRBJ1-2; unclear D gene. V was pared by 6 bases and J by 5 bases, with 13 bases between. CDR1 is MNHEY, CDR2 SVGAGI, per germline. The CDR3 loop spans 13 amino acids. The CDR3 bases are TGTGCCAGCAGGAGGGAGGCGTTATATGGCTACACCTTC. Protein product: CASRREALYGYTF.

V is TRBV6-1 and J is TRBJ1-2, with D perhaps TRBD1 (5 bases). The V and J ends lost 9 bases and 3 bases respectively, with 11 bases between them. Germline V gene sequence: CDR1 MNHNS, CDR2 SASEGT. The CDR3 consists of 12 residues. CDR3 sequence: CASNQGYYGYTF. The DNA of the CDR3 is TGTGCCAGTAACCAGGGTTACTATGGCTACACCTTC.

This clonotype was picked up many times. The CDR3 reads CASSVWGGTGANVLTF. DNA for the CDR3: TGTGCCAGCAGTGTCTGGGGGGGCACTGGGGCCAACGTCCTGACTTTC. V usage is TRBV2 and J usage is TRBJ2-6, with D perhaps matching TRBD2 (7 bases). Germline V CDR1 and CDR2: SNHLY, FYNNEI. V gave up 4 bases and J gave up 2 bases, with 12 bases separating them. The CDR3 is 16 residues long.

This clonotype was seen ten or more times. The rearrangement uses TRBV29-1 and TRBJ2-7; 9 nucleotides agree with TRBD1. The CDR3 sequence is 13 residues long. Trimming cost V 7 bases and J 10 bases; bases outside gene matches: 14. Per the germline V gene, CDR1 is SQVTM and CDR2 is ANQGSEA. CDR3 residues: CSGGQGSSGKQYF. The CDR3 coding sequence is TGCAGCGGGGGACAGGGATCGTCGGGAAAACAGTACTTC.

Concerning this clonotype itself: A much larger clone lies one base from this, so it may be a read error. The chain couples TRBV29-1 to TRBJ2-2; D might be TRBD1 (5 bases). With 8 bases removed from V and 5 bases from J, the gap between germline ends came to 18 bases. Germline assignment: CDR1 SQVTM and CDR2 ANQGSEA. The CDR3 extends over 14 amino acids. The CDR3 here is CSLVSRVNTGELFF. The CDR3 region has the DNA TGCAGCCTTGTGTCCAGGGTCAATACCGGGGAGCTGTTTTTT.

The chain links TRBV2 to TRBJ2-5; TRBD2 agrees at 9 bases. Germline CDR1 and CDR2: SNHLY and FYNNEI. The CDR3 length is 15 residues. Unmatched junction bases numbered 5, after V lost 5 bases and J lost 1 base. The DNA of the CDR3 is TGTGCCAGCAGTTGGGAACTAGCGGGCCAAGAGACCCAGTACTTC. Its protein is CASSWELAGQETQYF.

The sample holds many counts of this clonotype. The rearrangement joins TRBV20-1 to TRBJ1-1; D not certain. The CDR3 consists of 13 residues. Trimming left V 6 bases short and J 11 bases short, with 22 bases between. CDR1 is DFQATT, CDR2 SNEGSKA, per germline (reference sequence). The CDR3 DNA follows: TGCAGTGCCCTGCCGGATGATCTTGGGTCGGCTTTCTTT. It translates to CSALPDDLGSAFF.

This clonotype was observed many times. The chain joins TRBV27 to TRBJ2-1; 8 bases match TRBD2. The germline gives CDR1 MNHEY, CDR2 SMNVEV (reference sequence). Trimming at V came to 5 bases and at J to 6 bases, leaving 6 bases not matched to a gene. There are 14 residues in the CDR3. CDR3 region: CASSAREGTNEQFF. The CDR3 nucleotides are TGTGCCAGCAGTGCTCGGGAGGGTACCAATGAGCAGTTCTTC.

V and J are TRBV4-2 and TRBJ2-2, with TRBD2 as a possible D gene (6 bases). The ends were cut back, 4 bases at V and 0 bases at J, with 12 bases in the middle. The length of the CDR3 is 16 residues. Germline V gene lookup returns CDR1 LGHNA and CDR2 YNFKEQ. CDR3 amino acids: CASSRGGGTNTGELFF. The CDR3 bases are TGTGCCAGCAGCCGCGGTGGGGGGACGAACACCGGGGAGCTGTTTTTT.

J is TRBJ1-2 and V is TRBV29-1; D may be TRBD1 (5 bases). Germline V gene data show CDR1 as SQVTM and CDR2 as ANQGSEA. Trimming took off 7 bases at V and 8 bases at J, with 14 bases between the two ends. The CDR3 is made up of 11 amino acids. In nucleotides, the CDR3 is TGCAGCGGCCTGCGGGGCGGGGGCTACACCTTC. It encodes CSGLRGGGYTF.

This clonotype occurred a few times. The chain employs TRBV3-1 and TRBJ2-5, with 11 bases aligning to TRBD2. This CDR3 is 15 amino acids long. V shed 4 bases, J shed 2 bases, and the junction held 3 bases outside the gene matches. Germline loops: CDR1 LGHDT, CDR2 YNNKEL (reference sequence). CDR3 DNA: TGTGCCAGCAGCCTGGGACTAGCGGCACAAGAGACCCAGTACTTC. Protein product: CASSLGLAAQETQYF.

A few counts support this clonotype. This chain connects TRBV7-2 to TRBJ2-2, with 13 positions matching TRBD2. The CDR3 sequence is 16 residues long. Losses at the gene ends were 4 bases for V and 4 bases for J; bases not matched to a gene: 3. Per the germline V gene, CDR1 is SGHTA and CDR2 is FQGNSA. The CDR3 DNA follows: TGTGCCAGCAGCTCCCGACTAGCGGGGGGCACCGGGGAGCTGTTTTTT. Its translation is CASSSRLAGGTGELFF.

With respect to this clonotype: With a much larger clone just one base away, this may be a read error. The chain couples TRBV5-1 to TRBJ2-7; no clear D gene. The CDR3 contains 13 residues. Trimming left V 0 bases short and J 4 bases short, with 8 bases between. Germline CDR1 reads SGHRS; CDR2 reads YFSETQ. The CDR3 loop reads CASSLARWYEQYF. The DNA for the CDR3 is TGCGCCAGCAGCTTGGCTAGGTGGTACGAGCAGTACTTC.

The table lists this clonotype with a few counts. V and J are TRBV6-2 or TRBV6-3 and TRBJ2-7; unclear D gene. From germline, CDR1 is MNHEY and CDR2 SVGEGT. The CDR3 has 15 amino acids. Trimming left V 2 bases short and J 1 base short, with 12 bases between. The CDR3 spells CASSYQVLRSYEQYF. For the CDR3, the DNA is TGTGCCAGCAGTTACCAGGTTCTTAGGTCCTACGAGCAGTACTTC.

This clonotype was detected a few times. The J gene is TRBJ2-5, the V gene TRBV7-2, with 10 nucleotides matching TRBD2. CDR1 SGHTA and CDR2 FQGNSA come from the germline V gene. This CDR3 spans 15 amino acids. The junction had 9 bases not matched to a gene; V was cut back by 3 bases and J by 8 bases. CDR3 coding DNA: TGTGCCAGCAGCTTGGGAGCTAGCGGGGGCGCAACCCAGTACTTC. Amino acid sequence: CASSLGASGGATQYF.

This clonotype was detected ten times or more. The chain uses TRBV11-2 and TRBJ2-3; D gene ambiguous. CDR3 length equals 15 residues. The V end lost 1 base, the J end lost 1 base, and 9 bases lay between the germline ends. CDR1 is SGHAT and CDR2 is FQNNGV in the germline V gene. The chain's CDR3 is CASSLVTGGTDTQYF. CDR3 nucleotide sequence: TGTGCCAGCAGCTTAGTCACTGGGGGCACAGATACGCAGTATTTT.

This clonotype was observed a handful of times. CDR3: CASSKRGSPSHGYTF. In DNA form, the CDR3 reads TGTGCCAGCAGTAAACGGGGCTCACCGTCCCATGGCTACACCTTC. The gene calls are TRBV7-9 and TRBJ1-2; D is perhaps TRBD1 (5 bases). Germline CDR1 and CDR2: SEHNR and FQNEAQ (reference sequence). The CDR3 loop spans 15 amino acids. Trimming took 6 bases from V and 6 from J, leaving 20 bases between them.

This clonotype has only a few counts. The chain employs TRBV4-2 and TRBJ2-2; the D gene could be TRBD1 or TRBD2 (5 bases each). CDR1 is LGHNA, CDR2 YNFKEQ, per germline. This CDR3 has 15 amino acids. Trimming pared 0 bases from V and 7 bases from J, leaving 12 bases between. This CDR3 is CASSQDAGSGGELFF. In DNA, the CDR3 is TGTGCCAGCAGCCAAGACGCAGGGAGTGGCGGGGAGCTGTTTTTT.

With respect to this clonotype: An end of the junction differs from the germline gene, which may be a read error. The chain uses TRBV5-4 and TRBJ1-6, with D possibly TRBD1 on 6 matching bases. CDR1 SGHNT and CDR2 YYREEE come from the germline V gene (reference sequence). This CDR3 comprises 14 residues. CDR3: CASTVDRFDSPPHF. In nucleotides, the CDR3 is TGTGCCAGCACCGTTGACAGGTTTGATTCACCCCCCCACTTT.

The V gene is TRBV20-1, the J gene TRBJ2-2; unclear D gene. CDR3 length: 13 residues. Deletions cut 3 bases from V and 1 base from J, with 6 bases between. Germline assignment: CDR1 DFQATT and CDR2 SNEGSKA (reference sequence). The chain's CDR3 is CSASGLNTGELFF. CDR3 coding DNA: TGCAGTGCTAGCGGCCTGAACACCGGGGAGCTGTTTTTT.

The CDR3 protein is CSVAGLAGIWDTQYF. DNA for the CDR3: TGCAGCGTTGCAGGACTAGCGGGGATTTGGGATACGCAGTATTTT. The rearrangement joins TRBV29-1 to TRBJ2-3; 12 bases agree with TRBD2. Germline CDR1 is SQVTM and CDR2 is ANQGSEA. CDR3 size: 15 residues. With 4 bases clipped from V and 6 bases from J, the junction kept 8 bases outside the gene matches.

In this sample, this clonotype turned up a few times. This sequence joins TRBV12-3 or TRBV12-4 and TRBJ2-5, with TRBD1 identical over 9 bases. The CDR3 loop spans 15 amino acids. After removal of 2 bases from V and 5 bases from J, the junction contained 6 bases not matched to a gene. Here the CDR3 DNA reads TGTGCCAGCAGTTTATGGGGGACAGGGCAGGAGACCCAGTACTTC. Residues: CASSLWGTGQETQYF.

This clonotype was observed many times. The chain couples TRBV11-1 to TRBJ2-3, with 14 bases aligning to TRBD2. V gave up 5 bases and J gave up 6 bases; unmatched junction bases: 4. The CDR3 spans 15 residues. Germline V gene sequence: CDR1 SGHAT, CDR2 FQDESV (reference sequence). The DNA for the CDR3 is TGTGCCAGCAGCCCCGGGACTAGCGGGGGCGATACGCAGTATTTT. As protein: CASSPGTSGGDTQYF.

CDR3 protein: CASSLALEGIAFF. CDR3 in DNA: TGTGCCAGCAGCTTAGCGTTGGAAGGGATAGCTTTCTTT. The chain is built from TRBV7-2 and TRBJ1-1; D gene uncertain. Germline assignment: CDR1 SGHTA and CDR2 FQGNSA. The V gene lost 0 bases and the J gene lost 10 bases, with 12 bases spanning the gap. The CDR3 is made up of 13 amino acids.

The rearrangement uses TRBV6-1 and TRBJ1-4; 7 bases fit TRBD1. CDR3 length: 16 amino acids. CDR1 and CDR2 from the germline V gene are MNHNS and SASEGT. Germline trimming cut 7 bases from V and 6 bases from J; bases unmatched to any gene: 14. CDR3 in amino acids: CASTRTGGSADEKLFF. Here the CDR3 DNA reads TGTGCCAGCACACGGACAGGAGGCAGTGCGGATGAAAAACTGTTTTTT.

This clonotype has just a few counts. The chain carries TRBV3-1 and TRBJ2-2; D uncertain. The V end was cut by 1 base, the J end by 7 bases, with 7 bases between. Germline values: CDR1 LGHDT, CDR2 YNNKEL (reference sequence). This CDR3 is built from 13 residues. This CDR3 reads CASSQGYFGELFF. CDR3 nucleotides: TGTGCCAGCAGCCAAGGTTACTTCGGGGAGCTGTTTTTT.